The entry below gives a single T cell receptor (beta chain) sequence along with its context. These data originate in a study of T cell changes during pregnancy in multiple sclerosis. The data were produced by immunoSEQ multiplex PCR, yet TCRdb's version contains in-frame clones alone and is incomplete. The repertoire holds tens of thousands of clones, with over 75% as singletons. Trimming removed 3 bases from V and 3 bases from J, with 5 bases in between. The CDR3 sequence is 12 residues long. Germline V CDR1 and CDR2: SEHNR, FQNEAQ (reference sequence). This chain joins TRBV7-9 and TRBJ1-1; D gene uncertain. Specimen: CD8+ T cells from peripheral blood mononuclear cells, collected before pregnancy. This clonotype was sampled from a female donor with multiple sclerosis, enrolled in a pregnancy study. CDR3 in amino acids: CASSFVDTEAFF. The DNA for the CDR3 is TGTGCCAGCAGCTTTGTAGACACTGAAGCTTTCTTT.